Below are 22 T cell receptor beta chains sequenced from a single sample in a study of T cell responses to AZD1222 COVID-19 vaccine. The method was immunoSEQ multiplex PCR; TCRdb's version includes in-frame clones alone and lacks a portion of them. The table records some 170,000 clones, around 93% of them present only once. This sample comprised peripheral blood, obtained 28 days after the second dose of the MenACWY control vaccine. All receptors derive from an adult who received the MenACWY meningococcal vaccine as a control.

The J gene is TRBJ2-5, the V gene TRBV4-2, with a tentative D call TRBD1 (6 bases). CDR3 length equals 15 residues. Germline CDR1 is LGHNA and CDR2 is YNFKEQ. V was clipped by 5 bases and J by 1 base, with 14 bases between them. The CDR3 region has the DNA TGTGCCAGCAGCAGGGGGTTAAAAGGCCAAGAGACCCAGTACTTC. This codes for CASSRGLKGQETQYF.

The V and J genes are TRBV6-1 and TRBJ1-1, with unresolved D. Germline CDR1 MNHNS, CDR2 SASEGT. Between the trimmed V and J ends, which lost 2 bases and 0 bases, there was a span of 10 bases. The CDR3 spans 15 residues. The CDR3 DNA sequence: TGTGCCAGCAGTGAAAGGAGAGTTATGAACACTGAAGCTTTCTTT. Encoded protein: CASSERRVMNTEAFF.

J is TRBJ1-1 and V is TRBV7-3, with 9 bases aligning to TRBD1. The length of the CDR3 is 16 residues. The V gene end was trimmed by 1 base and the J gene end by 6 bases; junction bases not matched to a gene: 9. Germline-derived CDR1 and CDR2 are SGHTA and FQGTGA. The DNA for the CDR3 is TGTGCCAGCAGCTTAAATCCCGGGACAGGGAAGTCTGAAGCTTTCTTT. The encoded protein is CASSLNPGTGKSEAFF.

This chain uses TRBV7-2 with TRBJ1-6; the match to TRBD1 covers 9 bases. V lost 2 bases, J lost 5 bases, and 4 bases stayed unmatched. The length of the CDR3 is 16 residues. Germline loops: CDR1 SGHTA, CDR2 FQGNSA. CDR3 DNA sequence: TGTGCCAGCAGCTTATTAGGGACAGGGAATAATTCACCCCTCCACTTT. Translated, it gives CASSLLGTGNNSPLHF.

The chain recombines TRBV5-1 with TRBJ2-3; D is ambiguous. The V end lost 0 bases, the J end lost 4 bases, and 6 bases lay between the germline ends. The CDR3 spans 13 residues. Germline V gene lookup returns CDR1 SGHRS and CDR2 YFSETQ. Here the CDR3 DNA reads TGCGCCAGCAGCTTGGCCCCCCCAGATACGCAGTATTTT. Its translation is CASSLAPPDTQYF.

This chain connects TRBV27 to TRBJ1-5; D remains ambiguous. Trimming took off 0 bases at V and 6 bases at J, with 6 bases between the two ends. Per germline, CDR1 MNHEY and CDR2 SMNVEV (reference sequence). The length of the CDR3 is 13 residues. The CDR3 is CASSLSFVQPQHF. The CDR3 DNA reads as TGTGCCAGCAGTTTATCCTTTGTTCAGCCCCAGCATTTT.

This rearrangement joins TRBV18 to TRBJ2-4, with TRBD2 as a possible D gene (5 bases). Trimming removed 3 bases from V and 3 bases from J, with 15 bases in between. The CDR3 loop spans 16 amino acids. CDR1 and CDR2 from the germline V gene are KGHSH and LQKENI. The CDR3 DNA is TGTGCCAGCTCACCTCTGGGCCCGAGGGTCAAAAACATTCAGTACTTC. Its protein product is CASSPLGPRVKNIQYF. The complete variable domain, with remaining parts taken from reference TRBV18 and TRBJ2-4, reads NAGVMQNPRHLVRRRGQEARLRCSPMKGHSHVYWYRQLPEEGLKFMVYLQKENIIDESGMPKERFSAEFPKEGPSILRIQQVVRGDSAAYFCASSPLGPRVKNIQYFGAGTRLSVL.

The chain is built from TRBV19 and TRBJ1-2, with a tentative D call TRBD1 (6 bases). The CDR3 covers 14 residues. Deletions cut 5 bases from V and 0 bases from J, with 10 bases between. Germline-derived CDR1 and CDR2 are LNHDA and SQIVND (reference sequence). The CDR3, as DNA: TGTGCCAGTAGTCGGGACACCTCTAACTATGGCTACACCTTC. Encoded protein: CASSRDTSNYGYTF.

CDR3 DNA: TGCGCCAGCAGCCCACAGGGATCGAGTCAGCCCCAGCATTTT. Protein product: CASSPQGSSQPQHF. The chain joins TRBV5-1 to TRBJ1-5, with D possibly matching TRBD1 (6 bases). Germline V gives CDR1 SGHRS, CDR2 YFSETQ. This CDR3 spans 14 amino acids. The V gene lost 4 bases and the J gene lost 6 bases, with 14 bases spanning the gap.

This clone was counted a single time. The chain uses TRBV5-5 and TRBJ1-2; 12 bases map to TRBD1. Germline V lookup: CDR1 SGHKS, CDR2 YYEKEE (reference sequence). The CDR3 runs 18 residues. Losses at the gene ends were 1 base for V and 7 bases for J; bases not matched to a gene: 14. The CDR3 protein is CASSLWTTGTGGAVGYTF. CDR3 nucleotides: TGTGCCAGCAGCTTGTGGACGACAGGGACAGGGGGCGCGGTTGGCTACACCTTC.

DNA for the CDR3: TGCGCCAGCAGCTTACTTACCGGGACAGGGGGCGTTGGGGCCAACGTCCTGACTTTC. Residues: CASSLLTGTGGVGANVLTF. The chain links TRBV5-1 to TRBJ2-6, with 12 bases matching TRBD1. The CDR3 totals 19 residues. The V and J ends lost 2 bases and 3 bases, in that order; junction bases with no gene match: 9. From germline, CDR1 is SGHRS and CDR2 YFSETQ.

This chain joins TRBV7-6 and TRBJ1-4; 8 nucleotides align to TRBD1. Germline CDR1 and CDR2: SGHVS and FNYEAQ. J was trimmed by 3 bases and V by 4 bases; bases with no gene match: 4. CDR3 length equals 15 residues. The DNA of the CDR3 is TGTGCCAGCAGCTCGACAGGGGTCTCTAATGAAAAACTGTTTTTT. It yields the protein CASSSTGVSNEKLFF.

This chain connects TRBV2 to TRBJ1-1, with TRBD1 matching 7 bases. The germline CDR1 and CDR2 sequences are SNHLY and FYNNEI. V lost 8 bases and J lost 4; bases outside the gene matches: 7. The CDR3 runs 13 residues. The CDR3 loop reads CASSNRGPTEAFF. The DNA of the CDR3 is TGTGCCAGCTCCAACAGGGGACCCACTGAAGCTTTCTTT.

This clone was seen once. The gene calls are TRBV5-1 and TRBJ1-6, with D hard to call. The CDR3 sequence is 18 residues long. The V gene's germline CDR1 is SGHRS and CDR2 YFSETQ. V was pared by 0 bases and J by 0 bases, with 13 bases between. CDR3 DNA sequence: TGCGCCAGCAGCTTGGGCATCGCGCCCAGCTCCTATAATTCACCCCTCCACTTT. Residues: CASSLGIAPSSYNSPLHF.

This clone was counted a few times. V is TRBV30 and J is TRBJ1-2; 7 bases are shared with TRBD1. The V gene end was trimmed by 3 bases and the J gene end by 6 bases; junction bases not matched to a gene: 10. CDR1 GTSNPN and CDR2 SVGIG come from the germline V gene (reference sequence). This CDR3 has 14 amino acids. CDR3: CAWSRTTGRDGYTF. For the CDR3, the DNA is TGTGCCTGGAGCCGTACGACAGGGAGAGATGGCTACACCTTC.

The J gene is TRBJ2-1, the V gene TRBV4-2; 8 nucleotides line up with TRBD2. J lost 3 bases, V lost 4 bases, and 8 bases had no gene match. Germline V lookup: CDR1 LGHNA, CDR2 YNFKEQ. The CDR3 is made up of 16 amino acids. Written as DNA, the CDR3 is TGTGCCAGCAGCCCATACATAGCGGGGATCTACAATGAGCAGTTCTTC. As protein: CASSPYIAGIYNEQFF.

The chain couples TRBV2 to TRBJ1-3; D is unclear. The CDR3 sequence is 11 residues long. V was pared by 6 bases and J by 6 bases, with 6 bases between. CDR1 and CDR2 from the germline V gene are SNHLY and FYNNEI. The CDR3 DNA follows: TGTGCCAGCAGCTATCAAAACACCATATATTTT. Translation gives CASSYQNTIYF.

V gene TRBV5-1 combines with J gene TRBJ1-4; no firm D call. CDR1 is SGHRS, CDR2 YFSETQ, per germline. The CDR3 totals 15 residues. Trimming cost V 0 bases and J 8 bases, with 14 bases left between them. CDR3 coding DNA: TGCGCCAGCAGCTTGGCTCAGGAGCTCAGGGAAAAACTGTTTTTT. Its protein is CASSLAQELREKLFF.

V and J are TRBV6-2 or TRBV6-3 and TRBJ2-1; possibly TRBD2 for D (6 bases). Germline V CDR1 and CDR2: MNHEY, SVGEGT. This CDR3 region has 15 residues. V lost 2 bases and J 6 bases, leaving 14 bases between the germline ends. DNA for the CDR3: TGTGCCAGCAGTTACACCGGGGGTATAGGCAATGAGCAGTTCTTC. This encodes CASSYTGGIGNEQFF.

The rearrangement links TRBV6-5 to TRBJ1-1; D may be TRBD1 (5 bases). The CDR3 loop spans 14 amino acids. Germline lookup yields CDR1 MNHEY and CDR2 SVGAGI. V lost 1 base to trimming and J lost 5 bases, with 11 bases between them. The CDR3 DNA sequence: TGTGCCAGCAGTTACTTGGCAGGGAAAACTGAAGCTTTCTTT. Translated: CASSYLAGKTEAFF.

This clone appeared a single time. The chain combines TRBV19 with TRBJ1-4; D ambiguous. Trimming removed 8 bases from V and 3 bases from J, with 16 bases in between. CDR1 and CDR2 (germline): LNHDA, SQIVND (reference sequence). The CDR3 consists of 15 residues. The DNA of the CDR3 is TGTGCCAGTGTGGCGCGGGGTCAAGCTAATGAAAAACTGTTTTTT. Encoded protein: CASVARGQANEKLFF.

In this sample, this clone turned up once. The V and J genes are TRBV28 and TRBJ1-5; D gene uncertain. The CDR3 runs 12 residues. Trimming cost V 6 bases and J 6 bases, with 9 bases left between them. CDR1 and CDR2 (germline): MDHEN, SYDVKM. The CDR3 protein is CASRASPQPQHF. The DNA of the CDR3 is TGTGCCAGCAGGGCCTCCCCTCAGCCCCAGCATTTT.